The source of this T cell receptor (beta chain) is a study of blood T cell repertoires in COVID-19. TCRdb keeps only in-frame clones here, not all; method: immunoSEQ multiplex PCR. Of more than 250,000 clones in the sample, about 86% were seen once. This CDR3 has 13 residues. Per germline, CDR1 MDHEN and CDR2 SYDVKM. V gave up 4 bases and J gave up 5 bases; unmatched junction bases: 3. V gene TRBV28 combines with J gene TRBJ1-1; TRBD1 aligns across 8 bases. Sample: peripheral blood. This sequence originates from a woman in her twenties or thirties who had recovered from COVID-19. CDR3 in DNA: TGTGCCAGCAGTTCCGGACAGGGTACTGAAGCTTTCTTT. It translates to CASSSGQGTEAFF.